These T cell receptor beta chains were read from a single sample in a study of T-cell reconstitution after alpha-beta-depleted transplantation in children. MiXCR, run by TCRdb on the PCR reads, gives a single entry per CDR3 protein. Among a few hundred thousand distinct CDR3 sequences listed, roughly a quarter were seen once. Sequenced here: PBMCs, sampled before TCRalphabeta/CD19-depleted stem cell transplant. All receptors derive from a boy younger than two with Wiskott-Aldrich syndrome, due to receive a stem cell transplant. CDR3s include the opening cysteine and the closing phenylalanine or tryptophan. D genes are given only for firm matches. Size is stated for part of the rows, as once, few or many counts, or as a class when the clone is expanded.

V: TRBV7-2; J: TRBJ2-2; size: few; D: TRBD1; DNA: TGTGCCAGCAGCTCTTTCAGGGGGTCAACCACCGGGGAGCTGTTTTTT; CDR3: CASSSFRGSTTGELFF
V: TRBV7-8; J: TRBJ1-6; size: .; D: .; DNA: TGTGCCAGCAGCCAGTGGGGGGGACTCAATAATTCACCCCTCCACTTT; CDR3: CASSQWGGLNNSPLHF
V: TRBV20-1; J: TRBJ1-1; size: few; D: .; DNA: TGCAGTGCCGCGTACCCCAACGGGGCTTTCTTT; CDR3: CSAAYPNGAFF
V: TRBV5-1; J: TRBJ2-1; size: .; D: .; DNA: TGCGCCAGCAGCTTCGCGACGGACCTAAGAAGGACCTACAATGAGCAGTTCTTC; CDR3: CASSFATDLRRTYNEQFF
V: TRBV7-3; J: TRBJ1-5; size: few; D: .; DNA: TGTGCCAGCAGCTTAAAGGGACCGAATAGCAATCAGCCCCAGCATTTT; CDR3: CASSLKGPNSNQPQHF
V: TRBV28; J: TRBJ2-5; size: few; D: .; DNA: TGTGCCAGCGCCATTCCCGGAAGGAGCGAGACCCAGTACTTC; CDR3: CASAIPGRSETQYF
V: TRBV7-8; J: TRBJ1-1; size: few; D: .; DNA: TGTGCCAGCAGCTTAGCGCTATATAGGGAGACTGAAGCTTTCTTT; CDR3: CASSLALYRETEAFF
V: TRBV28; J: TRBJ2-4; size: once; D: TRBD1; DNA: TGTGCCAGCAGTTCGACAGGGGGCTTAGCCAAAAACATTCAGTACTTC; CDR3: CASSSTGGLAKNIQYF
V: TRBV10-3; J: TRBJ1-1; size: .; D: TRBD1; DNA: TGTGCCATCCAGGGGGCGTTGACTGAAGCTTTCTTT; CDR3: CAIQGALTEAFF
V: TRBV15; J: TRBJ1-1; size: .; D: .; DNA: TGTGCCACCAGCAGACAGGGGACGGCTGAAGCTTTCTTT; CDR3: CATSRQGTAEAFF
V: TRBV28; J: TRBJ2-1; size: .; D: TRBD2; DNA: TGTGCCAGCAGTTTAACTAGCGGAGGATACACTGAGCAGTTCTTC; CDR3: CASSLTSGGYTEQFF
V: TRBV4-2; J: TRBJ2-2; size: few; D: .; DNA: TGTGCCAGCAGCCAAGATCCATCGACGAACACCGGGGAGCTGTTTTTT; CDR3: CASSQDPSTNTGELFF
V: TRBV28; J: TRBJ2-1; size: .; D: .; DNA: TGTGCCAGCAGTCAGGGAGGCATAAACTACAATGAGCAGTTCTTC; CDR3: CASSQGGINYNEQFF
V: TRBV3-1; J: TRBJ1-2; size: few; D: TRBD1; DNA: TGTGCCAGCAGGAAACAGGGGGTGGATGGCTACACCTTC; CDR3: CASRKQGVDGYTF
V: TRBV27; J: TRBJ2-7; size: .; D: .; DNA: TGTGCCAGCAGTTTTAGTGATCGGGGCTACGAGCAGTACTTC; CDR3: CASSFSDRGYEQYF